By share of the sample, the clone carrying this T cell receptor (beta chain) is medium-sized. As yet, its antigen is unknown. The data are from a study of spatial heterogeneity in lung cancer. Turning to the study itself: There were consistently more beta-chain sequences detected than alpha-chain sequences. Study observations and caveats: Whereas they appeared in blood less at follow-up, ubiquitous expanded tumor TCRs appeared there more at resection.

Single TCR cDNA molecules each had their own unique molecular identifier. Each CDR3 protein is one row after TCRdb ran MiXCR on the 5' RACE reads. Here the sample spans fewer than 25,000 distinct CDR3 sequences, 8% to 10% being singletons. Time point indicated: blood at routine non-recurrence follow-up after resection. No cells were sorted before sequencing. The whole RNA sequenced was extracted from tumor, nontumor lung or frozen PBMC. The CDR3 is 14 amino acids. The V end was cut by 5 bases, the J end by 4 bases, with 14 bases between. The receptor comes from a male donor with early-stage non-small cell lung cancer. The chain joins TRBV12-3 or TRBV12-4 to TRBJ1-1, with a tentative D call TRBD1 (5 bases). The input for sequencing was PBMCs, taken at follow-up. CDR3 in DNA: TGTGCCAGCAGTAACTCAGTCGGGGGCACTGAAGCTTTCTTT. Its translation: CASSNSVGGTEAFF.